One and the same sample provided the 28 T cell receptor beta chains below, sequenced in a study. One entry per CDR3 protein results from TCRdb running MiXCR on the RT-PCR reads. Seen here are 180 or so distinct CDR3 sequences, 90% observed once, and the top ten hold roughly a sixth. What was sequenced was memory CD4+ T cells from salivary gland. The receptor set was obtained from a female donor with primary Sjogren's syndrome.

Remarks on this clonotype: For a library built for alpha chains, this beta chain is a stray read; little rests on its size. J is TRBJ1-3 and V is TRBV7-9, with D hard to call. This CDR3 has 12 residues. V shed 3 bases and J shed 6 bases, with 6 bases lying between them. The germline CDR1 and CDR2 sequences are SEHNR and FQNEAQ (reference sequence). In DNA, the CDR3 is TGTGCCAGCAGCTTTTCCGAAAACACCATATATTTT. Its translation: CASSFSENTIYF. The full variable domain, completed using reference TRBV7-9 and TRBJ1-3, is DTGVSQNPRHKITKRGQNVTFRCDPISEHNRLYWYRQTLGQGPEFLTYFQNEAQLEKSRLLSDRFSAERPKGSFSTLEIQRTEQGDSAMYLCASSFSENTIYFGEGSWLTVV.

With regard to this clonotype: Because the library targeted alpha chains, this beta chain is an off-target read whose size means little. The CDR3 DNA follows: TGCAGTGCCCGGCTTGGGGAAGTGACCCAGTACTTC. This codes for CSARLGEVTQYF. The chain links TRBV20-1 to TRBJ2-5; D is unclear. CDR1 is DFQATT, CDR2 SNEGSKA, per germline (reference sequence). Deletions cut 6 bases from V and 7 bases from J, with 15 bases between. The CDR3 totals 12 residues.

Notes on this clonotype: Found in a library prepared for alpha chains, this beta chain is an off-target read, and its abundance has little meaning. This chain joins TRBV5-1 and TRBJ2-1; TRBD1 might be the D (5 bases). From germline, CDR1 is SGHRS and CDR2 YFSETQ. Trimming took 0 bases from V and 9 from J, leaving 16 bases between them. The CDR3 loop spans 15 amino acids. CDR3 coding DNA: TGCGCCAGCAGCTTGGCCAGGCAGAACCAGGGTGAGCAGTTCTTC. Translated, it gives CASSLARQNQGEQFF.

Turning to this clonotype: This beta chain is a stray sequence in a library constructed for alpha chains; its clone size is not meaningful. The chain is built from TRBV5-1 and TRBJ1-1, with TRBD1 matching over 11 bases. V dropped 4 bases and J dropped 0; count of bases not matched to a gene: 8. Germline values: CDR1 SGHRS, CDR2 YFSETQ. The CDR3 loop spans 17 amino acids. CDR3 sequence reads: CASSTGTGGRVNTEAFF. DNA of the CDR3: TGCGCCAGCAGCACAGGGACAGGGGGTAGGGTGAACACTGAAGCTTTCTTT.

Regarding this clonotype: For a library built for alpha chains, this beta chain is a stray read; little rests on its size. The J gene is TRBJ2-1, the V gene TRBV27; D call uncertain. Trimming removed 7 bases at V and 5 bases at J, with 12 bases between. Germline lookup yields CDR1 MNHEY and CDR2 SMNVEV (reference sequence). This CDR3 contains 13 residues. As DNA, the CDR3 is TGTGCCAGCACCCTTTACACCAACAATGAGCAGTTCTTC. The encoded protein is CASTLYTNNEQFF.

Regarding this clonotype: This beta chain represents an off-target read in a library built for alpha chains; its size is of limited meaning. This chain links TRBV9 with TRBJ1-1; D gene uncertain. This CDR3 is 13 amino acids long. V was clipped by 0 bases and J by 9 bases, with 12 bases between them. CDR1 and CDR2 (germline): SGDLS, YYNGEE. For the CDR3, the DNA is TGTGCCAGCAGCGTAGATTCGACCGCGAAAGCTTTCTTT. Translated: CASSVDSTAKAFF.

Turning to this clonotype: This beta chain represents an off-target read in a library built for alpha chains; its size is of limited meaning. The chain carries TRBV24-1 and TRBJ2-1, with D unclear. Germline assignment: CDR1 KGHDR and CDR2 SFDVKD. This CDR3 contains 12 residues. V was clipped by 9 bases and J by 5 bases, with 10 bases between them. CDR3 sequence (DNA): TGTGCCACCTCTCAAAGGGACAATGAGCAGTTCTTC. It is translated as CATSQRDNEQFF.

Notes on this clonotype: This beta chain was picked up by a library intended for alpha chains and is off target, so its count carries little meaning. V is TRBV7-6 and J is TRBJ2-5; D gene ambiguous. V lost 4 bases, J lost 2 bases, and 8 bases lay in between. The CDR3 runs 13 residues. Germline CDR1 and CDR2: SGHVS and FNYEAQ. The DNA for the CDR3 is TGTGCCAGCAGCTCCCAACCTCAAGAGACCCAGTACTTC. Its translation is CASSSQPQETQYF.

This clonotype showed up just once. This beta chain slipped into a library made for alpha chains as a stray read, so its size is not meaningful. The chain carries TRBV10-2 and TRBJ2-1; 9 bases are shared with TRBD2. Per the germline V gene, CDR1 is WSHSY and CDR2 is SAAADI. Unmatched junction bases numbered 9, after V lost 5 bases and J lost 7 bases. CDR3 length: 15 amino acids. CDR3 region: CASSSKGLANNEQFF. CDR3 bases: TGCGCCAGCAGTTCGAAGGGACTAGCAAATAATGAGCAGTTCTTC.

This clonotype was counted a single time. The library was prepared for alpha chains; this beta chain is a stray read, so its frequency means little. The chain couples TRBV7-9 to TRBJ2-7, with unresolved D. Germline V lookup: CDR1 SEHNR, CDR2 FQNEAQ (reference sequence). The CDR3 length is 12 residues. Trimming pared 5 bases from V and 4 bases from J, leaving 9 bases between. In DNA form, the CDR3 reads TGTGCCAGCAGCCCCACACTTTACGAGCAGTACTTC. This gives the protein CASSPTLYEQYF.

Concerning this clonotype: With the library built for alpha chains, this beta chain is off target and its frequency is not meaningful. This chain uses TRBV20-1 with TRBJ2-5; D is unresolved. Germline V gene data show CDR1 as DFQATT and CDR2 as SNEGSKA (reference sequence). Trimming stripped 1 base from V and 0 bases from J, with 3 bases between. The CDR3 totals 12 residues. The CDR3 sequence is CSARGYQETQYF. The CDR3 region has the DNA TGCAGTGCTAGAGGATACCAAGAGACCCAGTACTTC.

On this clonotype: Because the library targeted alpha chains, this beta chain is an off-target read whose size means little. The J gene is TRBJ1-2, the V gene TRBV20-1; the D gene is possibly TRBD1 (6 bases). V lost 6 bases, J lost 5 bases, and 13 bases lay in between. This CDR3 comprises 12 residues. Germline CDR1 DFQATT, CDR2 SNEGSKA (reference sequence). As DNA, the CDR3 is TGCAGTGCGTCGGACAGCACATATGGCTACACCTTC. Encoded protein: CSASDSTYGYTF.

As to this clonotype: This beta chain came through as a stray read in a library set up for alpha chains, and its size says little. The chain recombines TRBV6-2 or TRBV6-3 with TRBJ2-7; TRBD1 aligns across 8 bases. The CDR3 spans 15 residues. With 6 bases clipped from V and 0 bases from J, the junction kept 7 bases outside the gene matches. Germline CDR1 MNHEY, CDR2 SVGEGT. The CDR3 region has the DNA TGTGCCAGCAGACCCACAGGGGGGAGCTCCTACGAGCAGTACTTC. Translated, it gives CASRPTGGSSYEQYF.

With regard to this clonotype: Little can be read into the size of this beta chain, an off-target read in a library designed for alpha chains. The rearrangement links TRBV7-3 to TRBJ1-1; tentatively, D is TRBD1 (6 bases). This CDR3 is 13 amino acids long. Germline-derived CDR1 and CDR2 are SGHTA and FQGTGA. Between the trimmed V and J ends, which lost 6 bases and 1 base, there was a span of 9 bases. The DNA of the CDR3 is TGTGCCAGCAGTCAGGACAGGAACACTGAAGCTTTCTTT. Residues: CASSQDRNTEAFF.

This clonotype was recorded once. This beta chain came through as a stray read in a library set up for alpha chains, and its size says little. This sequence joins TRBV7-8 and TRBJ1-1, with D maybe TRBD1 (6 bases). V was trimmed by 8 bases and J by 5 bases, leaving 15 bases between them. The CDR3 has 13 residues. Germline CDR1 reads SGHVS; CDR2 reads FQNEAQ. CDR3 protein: CASAREGETEAFF. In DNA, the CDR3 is TGTGCCAGCGCCAGGGAGGGGGAGACTGAAGCTTTCTTT.

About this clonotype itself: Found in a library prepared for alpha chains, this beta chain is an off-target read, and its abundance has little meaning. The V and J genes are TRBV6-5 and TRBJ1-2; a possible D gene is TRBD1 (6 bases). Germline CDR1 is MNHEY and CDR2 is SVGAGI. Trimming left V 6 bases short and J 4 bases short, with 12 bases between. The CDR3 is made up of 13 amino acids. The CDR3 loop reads CASSQDRTYGYTF. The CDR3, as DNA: TGTGCCAGCAGCCAAGACAGGACCTATGGCTACACCTTC.

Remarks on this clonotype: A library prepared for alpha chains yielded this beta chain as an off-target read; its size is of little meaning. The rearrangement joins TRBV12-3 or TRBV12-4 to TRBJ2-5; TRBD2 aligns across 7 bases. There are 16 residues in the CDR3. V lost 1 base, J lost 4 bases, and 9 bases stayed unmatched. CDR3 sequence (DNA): TGTGCCAGCAGTTTAGGGCGGGGGAGACCTTCAGAGACCCAGTACTTC. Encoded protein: CASSLGRGRPSETQYF.

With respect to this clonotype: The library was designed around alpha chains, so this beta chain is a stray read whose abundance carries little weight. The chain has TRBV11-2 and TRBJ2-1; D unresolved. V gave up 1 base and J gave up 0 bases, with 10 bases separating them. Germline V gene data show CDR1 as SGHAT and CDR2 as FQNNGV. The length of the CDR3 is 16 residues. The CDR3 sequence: CASSLGASSSYNEQFF. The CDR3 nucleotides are TGTGCCAGCAGCTTAGGCGCCTCAAGCTCCTACAATGAGCAGTTCTTC.

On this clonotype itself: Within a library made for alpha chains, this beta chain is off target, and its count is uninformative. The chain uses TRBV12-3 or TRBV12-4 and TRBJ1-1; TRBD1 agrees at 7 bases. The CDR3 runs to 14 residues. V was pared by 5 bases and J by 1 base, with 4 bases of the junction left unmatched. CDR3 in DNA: TGTGCCAGCAGTCAGGAGGGGGCGAACACTGAAGCTTTCTTT. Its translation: CASSQEGANTEAFF.

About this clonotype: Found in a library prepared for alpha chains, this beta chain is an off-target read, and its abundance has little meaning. The CDR3: CASSLVLDRGNEQFF. The CDR3 DNA follows: TGTGCCAGCAGCTTAGTACTAGATAGGGGCAATGAGCAGTTCTTC. This chain links TRBV7-2 with TRBJ2-1, with D possibly called TRBD1 or TRBD2 (5 bases each). CDR3 length: 15 residues. The V and J ends lost 1 base and 6 bases respectively, with 13 bases between them. The germline V gene encodes CDR1 SGHTA and CDR2 FQGNSA.

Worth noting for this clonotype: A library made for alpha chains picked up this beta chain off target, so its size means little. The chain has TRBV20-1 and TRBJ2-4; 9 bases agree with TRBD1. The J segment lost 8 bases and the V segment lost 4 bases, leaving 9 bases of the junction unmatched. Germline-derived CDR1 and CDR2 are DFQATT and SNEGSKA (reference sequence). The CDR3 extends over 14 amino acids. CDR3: CSAIHRGQGDIQYF. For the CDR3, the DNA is TGCAGTGCTATTCACAGGGGGCAAGGCGACATTCAGTACTTC.

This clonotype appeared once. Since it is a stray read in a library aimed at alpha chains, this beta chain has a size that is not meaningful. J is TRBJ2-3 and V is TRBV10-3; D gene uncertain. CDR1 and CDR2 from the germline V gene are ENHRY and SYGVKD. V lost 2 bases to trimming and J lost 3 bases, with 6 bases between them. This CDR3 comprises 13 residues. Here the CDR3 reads CAISEPLTDTQYF. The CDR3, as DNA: TGTGCCATCAGTGAGCCCCTGACAGATACGCAGTATTTT.

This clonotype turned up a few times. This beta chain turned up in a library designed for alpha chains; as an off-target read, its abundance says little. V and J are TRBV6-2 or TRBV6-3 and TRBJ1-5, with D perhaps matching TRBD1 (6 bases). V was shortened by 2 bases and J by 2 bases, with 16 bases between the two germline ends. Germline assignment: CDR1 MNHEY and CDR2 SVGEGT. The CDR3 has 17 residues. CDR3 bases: TGTGCCAGCAGTTACATCGCGGGGGGCTCGGGCAATCAGCCCCAGCATTTT. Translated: CASSYIAGGSGNQPQHF.

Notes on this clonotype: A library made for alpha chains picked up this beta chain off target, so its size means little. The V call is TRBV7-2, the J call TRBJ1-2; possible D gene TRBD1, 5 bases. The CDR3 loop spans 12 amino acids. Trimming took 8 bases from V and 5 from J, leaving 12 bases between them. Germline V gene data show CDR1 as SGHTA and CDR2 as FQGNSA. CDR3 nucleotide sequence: TGTGCCAGCGGTCACCAGGGTTATGGCTACACCTTC. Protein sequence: CASGHQGYGYTF.

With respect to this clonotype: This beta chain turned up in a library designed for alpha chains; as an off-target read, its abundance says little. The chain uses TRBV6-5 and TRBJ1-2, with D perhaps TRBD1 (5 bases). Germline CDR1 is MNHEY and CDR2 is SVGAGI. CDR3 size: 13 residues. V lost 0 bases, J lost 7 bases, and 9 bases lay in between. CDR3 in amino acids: CASSYSGASGYTF. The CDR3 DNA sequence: TGTGCCAGCAGTTACTCCGGGGCGAGTGGCTACACCTTC.

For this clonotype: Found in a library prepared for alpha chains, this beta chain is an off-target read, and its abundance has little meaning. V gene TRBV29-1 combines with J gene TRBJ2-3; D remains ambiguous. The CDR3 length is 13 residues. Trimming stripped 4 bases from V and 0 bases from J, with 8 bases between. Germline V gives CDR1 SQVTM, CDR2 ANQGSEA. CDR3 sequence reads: CSVGPDSTDTQYF. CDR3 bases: TGCAGCGTTGGACCGGACAGCACAGATACGCAGTATTTT.

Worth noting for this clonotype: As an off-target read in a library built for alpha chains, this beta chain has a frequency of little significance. CDR3: CAARNNEQFF. CDR3 bases: TGCGCCGCCCGAAACAATGAGCAGTTCTTC. V usage is TRBV29-1 and J usage is TRBJ2-1; the D is unclear. The CDR3 extends over 10 amino acids. Per germline, CDR1 SQVTM and CDR2 ANQGSEA.

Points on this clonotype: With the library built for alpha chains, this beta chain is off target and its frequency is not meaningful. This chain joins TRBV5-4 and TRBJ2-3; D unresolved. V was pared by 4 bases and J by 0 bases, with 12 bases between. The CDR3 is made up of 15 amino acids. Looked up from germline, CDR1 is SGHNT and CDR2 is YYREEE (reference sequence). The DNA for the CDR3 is TGTGCCAGCAGCCCAGAAAGCGTTAGCACAGATACGCAGTATTTT. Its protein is CASSPESVSTDTQYF.